One sample yielded the 16 T cell receptor beta chains listed below, sequenced in a study of identical twins. TCRdb recomputed calls from the 5' RACE reads with MiXCR, one row per CDR3 protein. The table has about 240,000 distinct CDR3 sequences, approximately 7.9% seen once; the top ten hold roughly 5%. These same records also appear under a second study, on yellow fever vaccine responses in identical twins.

The sequencing sample was made of CD8+ T cells sorted from blood. These receptor sequences come from a woman between 18 and 30 years old in good health.

The genes are TRBV5-1 and TRBJ1-4, with D tentatively TRBD1 (6 bases). This CDR3 comprises 20 residues. Trimming stripped 4 bases from V and 0 bases from J, with 25 bases between. Germline values: CDR1 SGHRS, CDR2 YFSETQ. The DNA for the CDR3 is TGCGCCAGCAGCGCAGAGTCGGACAGCGTCCCACATTCAACTAATGAAAAACTGTTTTTT. Amino acids: CASSAESDSVPHSTNEKLFF.

This clonotype was observed a handful of times. The chain recombines TRBV3-1 with TRBJ2-7; D tentatively reads TRBD1 or TRBD2 (5 bases each). Deletions cut 6 bases from V and 2 bases from J, with 14 bases between. From germline, CDR1 is LGHDT and CDR2 YNNKEL (reference sequence). The length of the CDR3 is 14 residues. CDR3 sequence reads: CASSNGGKTYEQYF. CDR3 DNA: TGTGCCAGCAGTAATGGGGGAAAAACCTACGAGCAGTACTTC.

This clonotype was seen at least ten times. This chain links TRBV25-1 with TRBJ2-2, with 10 positions matching TRBD1. The germline V gene encodes CDR1 MGHDK and CDR2 SYGVNS. The CDR3 covers 14 residues. V gave up 2 bases and J gave up 6 bases; unmatched junction bases: 0. The CDR3 nucleotides are TGTGCCAGCAGTGAAGGGACAGGGGCCGGGGAGCTGTTTTTT. This gives the protein CASSEGTGAGELFF. Full variable domain (missing parts from reference TRBV25-1 and TRBJ2-2): EADIYQTPRYLVIGTGKKITLECSQTMGHDKMYWYQQDPGMELHLIHYSYGVNSTEKGDLSSESTVSRIRTEHFPLTLESARPSHTSQYLCASSEGTGAGELFFGEGSRLTVL.

This clonotype was counted at least ten times. The rearrangement joins TRBV11-1 to TRBJ1-2; 10 nucleotides agree with TRBD1. The germline gives CDR1 SGHAT, CDR2 FQDESV (reference sequence). The CDR3 is 18 residues long. Germline trimming cut 7 bases from V and 0 bases from J; bases unmatched to any gene: 14. The CDR3 DNA reads as TGTGCCAGCAAGGAGGGACAGGGGCCCGACTTAGCTAACTATGGCTACACCTTC. Protein: CASKEGQGPDLANYGYTF.

This rearrangement joins TRBV9 to TRBJ2-5, with a tentative D call TRBD1 (7 bases). CDR3 length: 16 amino acids. V was pared by 7 bases and J by 4 bases, with 23 bases between. From germline, CDR1 is SGDLS and CDR2 YYNGEE. CDR3 region: CASSAGQGGEGETQYF. The DNA of the CDR3 is TGTGCCAGCTCCGCGGGTCAGGGGGGAGAGGGAGAGACCCAGTACTTC.

This clonotype was found many times. The CDR3 DNA reads as TGCGCCAGCAGCTACCCGGGGAGGACCAATCAGCCCCAGCATTTT. This encodes CASSYPGRTNQPQHF. V usage is TRBV4-1 and J usage is TRBJ1-5; the D is unclear. Germline CDR1 reads MGHRA; CDR2 reads YSYEKL. The CDR3 spans 15 residues. Trimming removed 5 bases at V and 3 bases at J, with 14 bases between.

The chain joins TRBV6-1 to TRBJ1-4; D is unclear. Germline CDR1 reads MNHNS; CDR2 reads SASEGT. This CDR3 is built from 14 residues. V shed 2 bases and J shed 5 bases, with 9 bases lying between them. CDR3 amino acids: CASSEMEDNEKLFF. The CDR3 coding sequence is TGTGCCAGCAGTGAAATGGAGGACAATGAAAAACTGTTTTTT.

This clonotype showed up many times. The V gene is TRBV20-1, the J gene TRBJ2-7, with D hard to call. V gave up 8 bases and J gave up 3 bases, with 14 bases separating them. The CDR3 is 12 residues long. Germline V gene data show CDR1 as DFQATT and CDR2 as SNEGSKA (reference sequence). CDR3 sequence reads: CSHPRFFYEQYV. The DNA for the CDR3 is TGCAGTCACCCCCGGTTCTTCTACGAGCAGTACGTC.

The rearrangement joins TRBV29-1 to TRBJ2-1; 10 positions match TRBD1. V was pared by 2 bases and J by 2 bases, with 6 bases of the junction left unmatched. The CDR3 has 16 residues. The germline CDR1 and CDR2 sequences are SQVTM and ANQGSEA. The CDR3, as DNA: TGCAGCGTTGAACTCCCGGGACAGGGGACCTACAATGAGCAGTTCTTC. Translating it yields CSVELPGQGTYNEQFF.

This clonotype was counted a few times. This rearrangement joins TRBV21-1 to TRBJ1-5; TRBD1 was called by the table and not checked on the DNA. TRBV21-1 counts as a pseudogene. This CDR3 has 17 residues. CDR3 residues: CASSLPSETGSNQPQHF. In nucleotides, the CDR3 is TGTGCCAGCAGCTTACCTTCAGAGACAGGGTCCAATCAGCCCCAGCATTTT.

Many counts were recorded for this clonotype. The genes are TRBV4-1 and TRBJ1-1; TRBD1 is a possible D gene (5 bases). The CDR3 loop spans 15 amino acids. Trimming took off 8 bases at V and 4 bases at J, with 20 bases between the two ends. Germline CDR1 is MGHRA and CDR2 is YSYEKL. The CDR3 coding sequence is TGCGCCAGCCTTTCAAATTTAGGGGTGAGCACTGAAGCTTTCTTT. This codes for CASLSNLGVSTEAFF.

V and J are TRBV12-3 or TRBV12-4 and TRBJ2-1, with TRBD2 identical over 11 bases. There are 16 residues in the CDR3. Losses at the gene ends were 2 bases for V and 4 bases for J; bases not matched to a gene: 4. The CDR3 spells CASSLTASGRYNEQFF. DNA for the CDR3: TGTGCCAGCAGTTTAACGGCTAGCGGGAGGTACAATGAGCAGTTCTTC.

This clonotype showed up just a few times. This chain uses TRBV6-1 with TRBJ2-3, with 10 bases fitting TRBD2. CDR1 and CDR2 (germline): MNHNS, SASEGT. The length of the CDR3 is 16 residues. The trim removed 6 bases at V and 0 bases at J, leaving 6 bases unmatched. The DNA of the CDR3 is TGTGCCAGCAGGCTCGGACTAGCGGATAGCACAGATACGCAGTATTTT. Amino acid sequence: CASRLGLADSTDTQYF.

In its sample, this clonotype was seen a few times. The rearrangement links TRBV7-9 to TRBJ1-4; TRBD1 aligns across 10 bases. The J segment lost 8 bases and the V segment lost 6 bases, leaving 12 bases of the junction unmatched. Germline-derived CDR1 and CDR2 are SEHNR and FQNEAQ (reference sequence). This CDR3 has 16 amino acids. The CDR3 spells CASSSEGGTGDEKLFF. CDR3 DNA sequence: TGTGCCAGCAGTTCAGAAGGGGGGACAGGGGACGAAAAACTGTTTTTT.

At least ten counts were recorded for this clonotype. The chain is built from TRBV4-1 and TRBJ2-7, with D maybe TRBD1 (5 bases). Germline V gene sequence: CDR1 MGHRA, CDR2 YSYEKL. The CDR3 is 17 residues long. V was trimmed by 0 bases and J by 1 base, leaving 16 bases between them. DNA for the CDR3: TGCGCCAGCAGCCAAGAGACCACAGGTTCAATTTCCTACGAGCAGTACTTC. Protein product: CASSQETTGSISYEQYF.

The V gene is TRBV28, the J gene TRBJ2-7; D is possibly TRBD2 (5 bases). Germline CDR1 MDHEN, CDR2 SYDVKM. The V gene lost 6 bases and the J gene lost 3 bases, with 9 bases spanning the gap. The CDR3 contains 12 residues. The CDR3 DNA reads TGTGCCAGCAGCAACGGGGTCTACGAGCAGTACTTC. This codes for CASSNGVYEQYF. Combining the CDR3 with reference TRBV28 and TRBJ2-7 gives the whole variable domain DVKVTQSSRYLVKRTGEKVFLECVQDMDHENMFWYRQDPGLGLRLIYFSYDVKMKEKGDIPEGYSVSREKKERFSLILESASTNQTSMYLCASSNGVYEQYFGPGTRLTVT.